These 27 T cell receptor beta chains came from one sample sequenced in a study of T cell clonotyping in hematopoietic cell transplantation (dated by TCRdb to the early 2020s). The library was obtained by the immunoSEQ multiplex PCR assay. The source is immuneACCESS, and TCRdb retained only in-frame sequences with V and J called. Part of the clones is not carried over; for the studies checked, unresolved V genes explain less than half of this, and the remainder is unexplained. Counted in this sample were roughly 5,000 clones; less than 95% of them appeared once. 5% to 6% of the sample is in the top ten clones. The sample taken for sequencing was peripheral blood mononuclear cells. Source of these receptors: a man in his forties in good health. Some clones in this sample may be carry-over from other donors' samples.

The table lists this clone with a few counts. This sequence joins TRBV6-5 and TRBJ2-2; 8 bases agree with TRBD2. The trim removed 6 bases at V and 6 bases at J, leaving 6 bases unmatched. This CDR3 has 14 amino acids. Germline V CDR1 and CDR2: MNHEY, SVGAGI. Written as DNA, the CDR3 is TGTGCCAGCAGCCCGACTAGCGTCTCCGGGGAGCTGTTTTTT. Translated: CASSPTSVSGELFF.

This clone was detected once. This chain joins TRBV15 and TRBJ1-6; maybe TRBD1 (6 bases). Trimming left V 0 bases short and J 9 bases short, with 15 bases between. The CDR3 extends over 16 amino acids. Germline CDR1 reads LNHNV; CDR2 reads YYDKDF (reference sequence). CDR3 in DNA: TGTGCCACCAGCAGAGATCGCAGGGGCTCAGGTTCACCCCTCCACTTT. Amino acids: CATSRDRRGSGSPLHF.

CDR3 protein: CASSQDEVEGSYNEQFF. CDR3 bases: TGCGCCAGCAGCCAAGATGAAGTAGAAGGCTCCTACAATGAGCAGTTCTTC. The chain recombines TRBV4-3 with TRBJ2-1; no firm D call. V shed 0 bases and J shed 0 bases, with 12 bases lying between them. This CDR3 spans 17 amino acids. From germline, CDR1 is LGHNA and CDR2 YSLEER.

The rearrangement joins TRBV6-1 to TRBJ2-5, with TRBD1 identical over 9 bases. There are 13 residues in the CDR3. Germline-derived CDR1 and CDR2 are MNHNS and SASEGT. The V segment lost 6 bases and the J segment 3 bases; nucleotides outside the gene matches: 2. This CDR3 is CASSRDREETQYF. CDR3 DNA sequence: TGTGCCAGCAGCCGGGACAGGGAAGAGACCCAGTACTTC.

This clone came up once. V is TRBV19 and J is TRBJ2-7; D is perhaps TRBD1 (5 bases). V shed 3 bases and J shed 2 bases, with 11 bases lying between them. The CDR3 has 14 amino acids. Per the germline V gene, CDR1 is LNHDA and CDR2 is SQIVND (reference sequence). CDR3 loop: CASSITGLTYEQYF. As DNA, the CDR3 is TGTGCCAGTAGTATTACAGGCCTCACCTACGAGCAGTACTTC.

This sequence joins TRBV9 and TRBJ2-1, with 9 bases that match TRBD2. CDR1 and CDR2 from the germline V gene are SGDLS and YYNGEE. The V and J ends lost 1 base and 9 bases, in that order; junction bases with no gene match: 8. The CDR3 spans 15 residues. The CDR3 nucleotides read TGTGCCAGCAGCGTAATAGCGGGAGATGTTAGTGAGCAGTTCTTC. Protein: CASSVIAGDVSEQFF.

This clone was picked up a small number of times. V gene TRBV4-3 combines with J gene TRBJ2-3, with unresolved D. This CDR3 region has 17 residues. Germline values: CDR1 LGHNA, CDR2 YSLEER. With 0 bases removed from V and 2 bases from J, the gap between germline ends came to 15 bases. CDR3 residues: CASSQDRQRVPTDTQYF. CDR3 in DNA: TGCGCCAGCAGCCAAGATAGGCAAAGGGTCCCCACAGATACGCAGTATTTT.

The chain has TRBV5-1 and TRBJ1-2; 10 positions agree with TRBD1. V lost 4 bases, J lost 5 bases, and 5 bases stayed unmatched. This CDR3 has 14 amino acids. The germline CDR1 and CDR2 sequences are SGHRS and YFSETQ. CDR3 sequence reads: CASSLLGQGYGYTF. Written as DNA, the CDR3 is TGCGCCAGCAGCCTGCTGGGACAGGGGTATGGCTACACCTTC.

V and J are TRBV6-1 and TRBJ2-1; D not resolved. V lost 3 bases and J 6 bases, leaving 6 bases between the germline ends. The CDR3 runs 12 residues. The germline V gene encodes CDR1 MNHNS and CDR2 SASEGT. The CDR3 reads CASSDGRNEQFF. The CDR3, as DNA: TGTGCCAGCAGTGATGGCCGCAATGAGCAGTTCTTC.

This chain links TRBV9 with TRBJ2-2; the D gene is possibly TRBD2 (5 bases). The CDR3 runs to 19 residues. V shed 3 bases and J shed 4 bases, with 25 bases lying between them. Germline V gene sequence: CDR1 SGDLS, CDR2 YYNGEE. The CDR3 sequence is CASSGAEGLFFFPTGELFF. In DNA form, the CDR3 reads TGTGCCAGCAGCGGGGCGGAAGGACTCTTCTTTTTTCCCACCGGGGAGCTGTTTTTT. Looking up the rest from reference TRBV9 and TRBJ2-2 gives the full variable domain: DSGVTQTPKHLITATGQRVTLRCSPRSGDLSVYWYQQSLDQGLQFLIQYYNGEERAKGNILERFSAQQFPDLHSELNLSSLELGDSALYFCASSGAEGLFFFPTGELFFGEGSRLTVL.

This clone was seen only once. This rearrangement joins TRBV5-4 to TRBJ1-2; 10 positions match TRBD1. Losses at the gene ends were 1 base for V and 6 bases for J; bases not matched to a gene: 3. The CDR3 is made up of 14 amino acids. Germline CDR1 and CDR2: SGHNT and YYREEE (reference sequence). The CDR3 protein is CASSLWDRGDGYTF. The CDR3 region has the DNA TGTGCCAGCAGCTTGTGGGACAGGGGAGATGGCTACACCTTC.

The V gene is TRBV11-2, the J gene TRBJ2-3, with 7 bases matching TRBD1. Trimming cost V 3 bases and J 2 bases; bases outside gene matches: 5. The CDR3 consists of 15 residues. CDR1 and CDR2 from the germline V gene are SGHAT and FQNNGV. For the CDR3, the DNA is TGTGCCAGCAGCTTTTCAGGACAGGCCACAGATACGCAGTATTTT. Encoded protein: CASSFSGQATDTQYF.

The chain couples TRBV19 to TRBJ2-2; D gene uncertain. The germline V gene has CDR1 LNHDA and CDR2 SQIVND (reference sequence). Trimming took off 2 bases at V and 4 bases at J, with 5 bases between the two ends. The CDR3 sequence is 13 residues long. The CDR3 DNA is TGTGCCAGTAGTATACTGGGCACCGGGGAGCTGTTTTTT. Translation gives CASSILGTGELFF.

The genes are TRBV19 and TRBJ1-2; the D gene is possibly TRBD1 (5 bases). The CDR3 contains 16 residues. The germline CDR1 and CDR2 sequences are LNHDA and SQIVND (reference sequence). The V end was cut by 7 bases, the J end by 3 bases, with 21 bases between. The CDR3 sequence is CASTPTRGGLYYGYTF. Written as DNA, the CDR3 is TGTGCCAGTACTCCGACGAGGGGCGGGTTATACTATGGCTACACCTTC. Variable domain in full (rest from reference TRBV19 and TRBJ1-2): DGGITQSPKYLFRKEGQNVTLSCEQNLNHDAMYWYRQDPGQGLRLIYYSQIVNDFQKGDIAEGYSVSREKKESFPLTVTSAQKNPTAFYLCASTPTRGGLYYGYTFGSGTRLTVV.

The V gene is TRBV9, the J gene TRBJ1-2; no firm D call. CDR1 and CDR2 from the germline V gene are SGDLS and YYNGEE. The CDR3 runs 13 residues. V was pared by 0 bases and J by 3 bases, with 6 bases between. CDR3 sequence reads: CASSVDGDYGYTF. The CDR3 DNA is TGTGCCAGCAGCGTAGACGGGGACTATGGCTACACCTTC.

This rearrangement joins TRBV6-5 to TRBJ1-3, with TRBD1 as a possible D gene (6 bases). Trimming removed 4 bases at V and 4 bases at J, with 17 bases between. The length of the CDR3 is 16 residues. CDR1 is MNHEY, CDR2 SVGAGI, per germline. The CDR3 loop reads CASSSLLGGTGNTIYF. CDR3 in DNA: TGTGCCAGCAGTTCTCTACTAGGGGGGACAGGAAACACCATATATTTT.

The CDR3 loop is CASSSLLAGGPSGRQFF. The CDR3 DNA sequence: TGTGCCAGCAGCTCGCTACTAGCGGGAGGGCCCTCAGGTCGGCAGTTCTTC. The chain is built from TRBV7-9 and TRBJ2-1, with 13 bases aligning to TRBD2. The CDR3 length is 17 residues. The J segment lost 12 bases and the V segment lost 4 bases, leaving 15 bases of the junction unmatched. The germline CDR1 and CDR2 sequences are SEHNR and FQNEAQ (reference sequence).

CDR3 coding DNA: TGCGCCAGCAGCCGCATGGGGCGACAGGAATACAATGAGCAGTTCTTC. This encodes CASSRMGRQEYNEQFF. This chain uses TRBV5-1 with TRBJ2-1; a weak D match, TRBD1 (6 bases). Trimming removed 4 bases from V and 4 bases from J, with 18 bases in between. From germline, CDR1 is SGHRS and CDR2 YFSETQ. CDR3 length: 16 residues.

The chain recombines TRBV7-2 with TRBJ2-5, with TRBD2 matching over 12 bases. The length of the CDR3 is 15 residues. The germline CDR1 and CDR2 sequences are SGHTA and FQGNSA. After removal of 3 bases from V and 1 base from J, the junction contained 0 bases not matched to a gene. CDR3 nucleotides: TGTGCCAGCAGCTTGGGACTAGCGGGCCAAGAGACCCAGTACTTC. Its protein product is CASSLGLAGQETQYF. The complete variable domain, with remaining parts taken from reference TRBV7-2 and TRBJ2-5, reads GAGVSQSPSNKVTEKGKDVELRCDPISGHTALYWYRQSLGQGLEFLIYFQGNSAPDKSGLPSDRFSAERTGGSVSTLTIQRTQQEDSAVYLCASSLGLAGQETQYFGPGTRLLVL.

The chain is built from TRBV10-3 and TRBJ2-5, with D possibly TRBD2 on 5 matching bases. The CDR3 covers 12 residues. Germline CDR1 reads ENHRY; CDR2 reads SYGVKD. Trimming stripped 10 bases from V and 0 bases from J, with 9 bases between. This CDR3 is CASAGNQETQYF. In nucleotides, the CDR3 is TGTGCCAGCGCGGGTAACCAAGAGACCCAGTACTTC.

The V and J genes are TRBV7-2 and TRBJ2-7; either TRBD1 or TRBD2 may fit D (5 bases each). The germline gives CDR1 SGHTA, CDR2 FQGNSA. The V end lost 3 bases, the J end lost 0 bases, and 15 bases lay between the germline ends. The CDR3 contains 16 residues. CDR3 DNA: TGTGCCAGCAGCTTGGGGCTTAGTGGGAGCTCCTACGAGCAGTACTTC. Protein product: CASSLGLSGSSYEQYF.

The gene calls are TRBV5-3 and TRBJ2-2, with a possible D match to TRBD2 (6 bases). TRBV5-3 is classed as an ORF, of uncertain function. V was clipped by 0 bases and J by 0 bases, with 18 bases between them. This CDR3 is 19 amino acids long. CDR3 residues: CARSLEATWGDANTGELFF. The CDR3, as DNA: TGTGCCAGAAGCTTGGAGGCTACGTGGGGGGACGCGAACACCGGGGAGCTGTTTTTT.

CDR3: CASSPRRGESYEQYF. CDR3 DNA: TGTGCCAGCAGCCCACGGCGGGGGGAGTCCTACGAGCAGTACTTC. The chain joins TRBV11-2 to TRBJ2-7, with 8 bases identical to TRBD2. V dropped 5 bases and J dropped 1; count of bases not matched to a gene: 7. Germline V gene data show CDR1 as SGHAT and CDR2 as FQNNGV. There are 15 residues in the CDR3.

This clone was observed a handful of times. V gene TRBV29-1 combines with J gene TRBJ2-3, with 11 bases lining up with TRBD1. Germline CDR1 is SQVTM and CDR2 is ANQGSEA. The CDR3 contains 13 residues. J lost 13 bases, V lost 3 bases, and 9 bases had no gene match. The CDR3 is CSVDSGTGGLEYF. The CDR3 DNA follows: TGCAGCGTTGACTCTGGGACAGGGGGTTTAGAGTATTTT.

This rearrangement joins TRBV4-1 to TRBJ1-1, with TRBD1 matching 7 bases. In germline, CDR1 is MGHRA, CDR2 YSYEKL. The V gene end was trimmed by 3 bases and the J gene end by 1 base; junction bases not matched to a gene: 8. The CDR3 runs to 16 residues. The CDR3 loop reads CASSHLSRTGNTEAFF. DNA of the CDR3: TGCGCCAGCAGCCACCTATCCCGGACAGGGAACACTGAAGCTTTCTTT.

The rearrangement uses TRBV6-5 and TRBJ2-7; D unclear. This CDR3 has 13 amino acids. Trimming cost V 3 bases and J 8 bases, with 14 bases left between them. Germline assignment: CDR1 MNHEY and CDR2 SVGAGI. In DNA form, the CDR3 reads TGTGCCAGCAGTTATGGGGATCTACGGAAGCAGTACTTC. It specifies CASSYGDLRKQYF.

The V call is TRBV30, the J call TRBJ2-7, with 8 bases matching TRBD2. The CDR3 has 14 residues. In germline, CDR1 is GTSNPN, CDR2 SVGIG (reference sequence). J gave up 3 bases and V 2 bases, and 6 bases lay outside the gene matches. As DNA, the CDR3 is TGTGCCTGGAGTATGAGTAGCGGGAACTACGAGCAGTACTTC. Its protein product is CAWSMSSGNYEQYF.